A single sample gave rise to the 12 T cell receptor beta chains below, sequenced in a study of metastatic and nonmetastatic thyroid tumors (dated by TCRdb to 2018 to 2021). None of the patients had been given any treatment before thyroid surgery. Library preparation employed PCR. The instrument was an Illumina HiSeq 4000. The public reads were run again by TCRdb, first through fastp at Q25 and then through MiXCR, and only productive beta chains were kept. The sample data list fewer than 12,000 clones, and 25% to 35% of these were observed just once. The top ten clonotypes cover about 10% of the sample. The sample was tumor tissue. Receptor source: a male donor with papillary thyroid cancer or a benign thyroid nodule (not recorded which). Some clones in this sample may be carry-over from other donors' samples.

The CDR3 coding sequence is TGCAGTGATAGGGTTGCTCCTAGAGGCACCGGGGAGCTGTTTTTT. Protein product: CSDRVAPRGTGELFF. J is TRBJ2-2 and V is TRBV20-1, with no clear D. This CDR3 contains 15 residues. CDR1 is DFQATT, CDR2 SNEGSKA, per germline (reference sequence). Trimming removed 7 bases from V and 4 bases from J, with 19 bases in between.

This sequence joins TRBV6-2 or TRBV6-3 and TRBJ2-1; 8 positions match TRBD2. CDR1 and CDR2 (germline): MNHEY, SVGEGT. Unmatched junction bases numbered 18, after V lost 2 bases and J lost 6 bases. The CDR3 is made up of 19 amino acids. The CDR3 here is CASSYGSRAVGRAFNEQFF. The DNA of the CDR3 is TGTGCCAGCAGTTACGGGAGTCGGGCGGTCGGGAGGGCCTTCAATGAGCAGTTCTTC.

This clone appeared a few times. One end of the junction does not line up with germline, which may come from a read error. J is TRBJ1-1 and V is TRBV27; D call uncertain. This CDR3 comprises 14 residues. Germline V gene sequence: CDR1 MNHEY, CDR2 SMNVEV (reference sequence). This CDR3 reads CASSLSRMRTGAFF. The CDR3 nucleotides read TGTGCCAGCAGTTTATCGCGGATGAGGACTGGAGCTTTCTTT.

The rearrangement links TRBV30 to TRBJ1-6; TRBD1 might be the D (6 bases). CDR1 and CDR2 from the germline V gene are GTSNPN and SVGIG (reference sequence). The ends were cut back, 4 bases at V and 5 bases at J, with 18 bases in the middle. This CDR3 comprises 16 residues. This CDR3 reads CAWTQSSGGDNSPLHF. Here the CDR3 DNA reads TGTGCCTGGACCCAGTCGTCGGGGGGCGATAATTCACCCCTCCACTTT.

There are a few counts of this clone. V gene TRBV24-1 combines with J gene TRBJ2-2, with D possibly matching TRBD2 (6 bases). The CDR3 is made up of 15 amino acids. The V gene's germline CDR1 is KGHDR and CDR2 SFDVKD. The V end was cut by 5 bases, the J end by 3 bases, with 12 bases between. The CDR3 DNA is TGTGCCACCAGTGTCAGGGAGGTCCACACCGGGGAGCTGTTTTTT. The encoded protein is CATSVREVHTGELFF.

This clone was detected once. The CDR3, as DNA: TGTGCCAGCTCACAGGGCATAACTAATGAAAAACTGTTTTTT. As protein: CASSQGITNEKLFF. The gene calls are TRBV18 and TRBJ1-4, with no clear D. V lost 4 bases and J 1 base, leaving 7 bases between the germline ends. The germline V gene has CDR1 KGHSH and CDR2 LQKENI. The CDR3 extends over 14 amino acids. Based on the CDR3 plus reference TRBV18 and TRBJ1-4, the full variable domain is NAGVMQNPRHLVRRRGQEARLRCSPMKGHSHVYWYRQLPEEGLKFMVYLQKENIIDESGMPKERFSAEFPKEGPSILRIQQVVRGDSAAYFCASSQGITNEKLFFGSGTQLSVL.

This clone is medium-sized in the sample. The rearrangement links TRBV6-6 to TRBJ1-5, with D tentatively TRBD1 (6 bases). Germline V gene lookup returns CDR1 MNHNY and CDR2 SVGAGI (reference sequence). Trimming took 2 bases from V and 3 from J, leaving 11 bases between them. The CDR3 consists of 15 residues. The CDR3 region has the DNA TGTGCCAGCAGTTACGGTACAGGGCACAATCAGCCCCAGCATTTT. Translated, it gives CASSYGTGHNQPQHF.

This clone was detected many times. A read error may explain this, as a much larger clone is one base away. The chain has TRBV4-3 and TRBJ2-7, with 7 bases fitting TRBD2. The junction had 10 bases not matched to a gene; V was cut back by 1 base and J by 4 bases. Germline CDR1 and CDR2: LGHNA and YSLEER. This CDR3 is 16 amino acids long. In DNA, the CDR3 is TGCGCCAGCAGCCAAGCCAAGGGACTAAGCCCTTACGAGCAGTACTTC. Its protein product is CASSQAKGLSPYEQYF.

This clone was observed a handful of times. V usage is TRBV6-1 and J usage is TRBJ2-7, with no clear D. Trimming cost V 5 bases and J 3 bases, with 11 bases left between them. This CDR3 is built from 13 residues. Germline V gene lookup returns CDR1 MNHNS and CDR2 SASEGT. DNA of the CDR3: TGTGCCAGCAGTCGTACGGGTAGCTACGAGCAGTACTTC. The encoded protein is CASSRTGSYEQYF.

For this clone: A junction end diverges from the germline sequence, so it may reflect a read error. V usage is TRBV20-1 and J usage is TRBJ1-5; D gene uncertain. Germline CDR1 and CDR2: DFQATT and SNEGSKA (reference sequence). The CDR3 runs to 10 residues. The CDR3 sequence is CSAPLGDQHF. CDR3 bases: TGTAGTGCTCCTCTCGGAGACCAGCATTTT.

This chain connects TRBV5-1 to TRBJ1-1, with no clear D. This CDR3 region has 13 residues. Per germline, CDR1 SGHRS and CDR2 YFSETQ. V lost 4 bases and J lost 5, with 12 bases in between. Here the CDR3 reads CASSQVAGTEAFF. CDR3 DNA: TGCGCCAGCAGCCAGGTGGCAGGTACTGAAGCTTTCTTT.

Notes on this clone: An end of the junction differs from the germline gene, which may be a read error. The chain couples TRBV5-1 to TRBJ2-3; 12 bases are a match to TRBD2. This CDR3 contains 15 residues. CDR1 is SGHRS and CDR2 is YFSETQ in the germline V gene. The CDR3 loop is CASSGGLAGLDTQYF. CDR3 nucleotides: TGTGCCAGCAGCGGAGGACTAGCGGGGTTAGATACGCAGTATTTT.